This is a list of T cell receptor beta chains from one sample in a study of radiation and T cells in renal cell carcinoma. Clones were read by immunoSEQ multiplex PCR, and TCRdb kept only the in-frame ones, dropping some. The data show fewer than 90,000 clones, about 86% seen once. Specimen: blood, collected from a patient whose treatment included radiotherapy and nephrectomy. Source of these receptors: a woman aged 45-65 years with renal cell carcinoma. CDR3s include the opening cysteine and the closing phenylalanine or tryptophan. D genes are given only for firm matches. Clone size, where shown, is once, few, many, or a class for clones that have expanded.

V gene	D gene	clone size	J gene	CDR3 DNA	CDR3 protein
TRBV29-1	-	-	TRBJ1-2	TGCAGCGTTGAAGGGTCGAGCAGACTATATGGCTACACCTTC	CSVEGSSRLYGYTF
TRBV27	-	-	TRBJ2-7	TGTGCCAGCAGTGCCCACAGGACCTCCTACGAGCAGTACTTC	CASSAHRTSYEQYF
TRBV5-5	-	-	TRBJ2-5	TGTGCCAGCATCCTAAAGGGGGGGCAAGAGACCCAGTACTTC	CASILKGGQETQYF
TRBV11-2	-	once	TRBJ1-1	TGTGCCAGCAGCCAGACAGATCTGAACACTGAAGCTTTCTTT	CASSQTDLNTEAFF
TRBV15	-	-	TRBJ2-7	TGTGCCACCAGCATTGAATGGGGGGGCGCCTACGAGCAGTACTTC	CATSIEWGGAYEQYF
TRBV19	TRBD1	once	TRBJ2-7	TGTGCCAGTAGTCCCCGAGGACAGGGTTTATCCTACGAGCAGTACTTC	CASSPRGQGLSYEQYF
TRBV9	TRBD1	once	TRBJ2-2	TGTGCCAGCAGCGTAAGAGGGGGCGCTGGCACCGGGGAGCTGTTTTTT	CASSVRGGAGTGELFF
TRBV28	-	-	TRBJ2-1	TGTGCCAGCAGTTTACTGGAGAGCTCCTACAATGAGCAGTTCTTC	CASSLLESSYNEQFF
TRBV2	-	once	TRBJ2-5	TGTGCCAGCACTGATATGGGGCTTCAAGAGACCCAGTACTTC	CASTDMGLQETQYF
TRBV28	-	-	TRBJ2-7	TGTGCCTGCTCGGGGGACAGCGGGGGGTACTTC	CACSGDSGGYF
TRBV6-5	-	-	TRBJ1-5	TGTGCCAGCAGTTACCCAGGTAAAAATCAGCCCCAGCATTTT	CASSYPGKNQPQHF
TRBV19	-	-	TRBJ2-7	TGTGCCAGTAGTACCCAAGAAGGGGGGATAAGAGACGAGCAGTACTTC	CASSTQEGGIRDEQYF
TRBV28	TRBD1	-	TRBJ1-2	TGTGCCAGCAGTTTCGGACAGGCCCCACTATACACCTTC	CASSFGQAPLYTF
TRBV19	-	-	TRBJ1-3	TGTGCCAGTAGCCGCGTGGACACCATATATTTT	CASSRVDTIYF
TRBV7-2	TRBD2	-	TRBJ2-2	TGTGCCAGCACGACAATAGCGGGGGACAACACCGGGGAGCTGTTTTTT	CASTTIAGDNTGELFF
TRBV5-5	-	-	TRBJ1-6	TGTGCCAGCAGCTTGGCACAGGGAGGTTCACCCCTCCACTTT	CASSLAQGGSPLHF
TRBV10-3	TRBD1	-	TRBJ2-2	TGTGCCATCAGAAACGAGACAGGGATTAACACCGGGGAGCTGTTTTTT	CAIRNETGINTGELFF
TRBV4-3	-	-	TRBJ2-6	TGCGCCAGCAGCCAAGATCTTCTCACGGGGCCTGGGGCCAACGTCCTGACTTTC	CASSQDLLTGPGANVLTF
TRBV7-2	-	-	TRBJ2-2	TGTGCCAGCAGCCCAGGGAACACCGGGGAGCTGTTTTTT	CASSPGNTGELFF
TRBV12-5	-	-	TRBJ2-7	TGTGCTAGTGGTTCGGAAAAAAAGGTAGTTCCGACCTACGAGCAGTACTTC	CASGSEKKVVPTYEQYF
TRBV28	-	-	TRBJ1-3	TGTGCCAGTAGAGGCTCTGGAAACACCATATATTTT	CASRGSGNTIYF
TRBV7-6	TRBD1	-	TRBJ1-1	TGTGCCAGCAGCTTAGTTCTAGGGGGCGGAACTGAAGCTTTCTTT	CASSLVLGGGTEAFF
TRBV19	-	-	TRBJ1-1	TGTGCCAGTAAAACAGGGAGGGTCGGCACTGAAGCTTTCTTT	CASKTGRVGTEAFF
TRBV7-9	TRBD1	-	TRBJ2-7	TGTGCCAGCAGCCGCGAACAGGGGGCGAGCGAGCAGTACTTC	CASSREQGASEQYF
TRBV27	TRBD2	-	TRBJ2-1	TGTGCCAGCACCGGGGGGTACAATGAGCAGTTCTTC	CASTGGYNEQFF
TRBV2	-	-	TRBJ1-1	TGTGCCAGCAGCTTACGAGGGTCTGGGTTAAGGACTGAAGCTTTCTTT	CASSLRGSGLRTEAFF
TRBV10-1	-	-	TRBJ2-5	TGCGCCAGCAGTGAAGGAGGACAGGGCGGGAGAGGGGAGACCCAGTACTTC	CASSEGGQGGRGETQYF
TRBV29-1	-	many	TRBJ2-1	TGCAGCGGGGCAACAGGATACAATGAGCAGTTCTTC	CSGATGYNEQFF
TRBV5-8	TRBD1	-	TRBJ1-2	TGTGCCAGCAGCTTGCAGGGGGTTAAGCACTATGGCTACACCTTC	CASSLQGVKHYGYTF
TRBV7-2	-	-	TRBJ2-7	TGTGCCAGCAGCTTAAGATGGGGACAAAGGGACGGAGAGCAGTACTTC	CASSLRWGQRDGEQYF
TRBV5-4	TRBD1	-	TRBJ2-7	TGTGCCAGCAGCTTCCGGGACAGGGGGCACGAGCAGTACTTC	CASSFRDRGHEQYF
TRBV28	-	once	TRBJ2-7	TGTGCCAGCAACGGCTTCTACGAGCAGTACTTC	CASNGFYEQYF
TRBV7-6	-	-	TRBJ2-2	TGTGCCAGCAGCCCACTGAGCGGCCACACCGGGGAGCTGTTTTTT	CASSPLSGHTGELFF
TRBV7-2	-	-	TRBJ2-2	TGTGCCAACAGACAGTCCCAAACCGGGGAGCTGTTTTTT	CANRQSQTGELFF
TRBV11-2	-	-	TRBJ2-3	TGTGCCAGCAGCCAAGGTATCGCAGATACGCAGTATTTT	CASSQGIADTQYF
TRBV28	-	-	TRBJ2-7	TGTGCCAGCAGTTTAGGGCGGTTTGAGCAGTACTTC	CASSLGRFEQYF
TRBV2	-	-	TRBJ1-6	TGTGCCAGCAGGTTGGACAGAGCCTATAATTCACCCCTCCACTTT	CASRLDRAYNSPLHF
TRBV5-1	-	few	TRBJ2-5	TGCGCCAGCAGCTCCACCTCTGGATCACAGTGGGAGACCCAGTACTTC	CASSSTSGSQWETQYF
TRBV5-4	-	-	TRBJ1-2	TGTGCCAGCAGCTTGGAGCAGCGAGACTATGGCTACACCTTC	CASSLEQRDYGYTF
TRBV20-1	-	few	TRBJ1-1	TGCAGTGCAAGGGGGACTGAAGCTTTCTTT	CSARGTEAFF
TRBV19	-	-	TRBJ2-7	TGTGCCAGTAGTACGCCGGGGGGCATGTACGAGCAGTACTTC	CASSTPGGMYEQYF
TRBV7-2	-	-	TRBJ1-1	TGTGCCAGCAACCCCTTTCAGGGGAACACTGAAGCTTTCTTT	CASNPFQGNTEAFF
TRBV19	-	-	TRBJ1-1	TGTGCCAGTAGTATAAGGGGAAGAACATCTGAAGCTTTCTTT	CASSIRGRTSEAFF
TRBV2	TRBD1	once	TRBJ1-5	TGTGCCAGCAGCGCCGACAGGGGGGAATGGCCCCAGCATTTT	CASSADRGEWPQHF
TRBV28	-	-	TRBJ1-6	TGTGCCAGCAGTCGCCATAATTCACCCCTCCACTTT	CASSRHNSPLHF
TRBV7-9	-	few	TRBJ1-2	TGTGCCAGCAGCTTAGAAATTCTAGCTAACTATGGCTACACCTTC	CASSLEILANYGYTF